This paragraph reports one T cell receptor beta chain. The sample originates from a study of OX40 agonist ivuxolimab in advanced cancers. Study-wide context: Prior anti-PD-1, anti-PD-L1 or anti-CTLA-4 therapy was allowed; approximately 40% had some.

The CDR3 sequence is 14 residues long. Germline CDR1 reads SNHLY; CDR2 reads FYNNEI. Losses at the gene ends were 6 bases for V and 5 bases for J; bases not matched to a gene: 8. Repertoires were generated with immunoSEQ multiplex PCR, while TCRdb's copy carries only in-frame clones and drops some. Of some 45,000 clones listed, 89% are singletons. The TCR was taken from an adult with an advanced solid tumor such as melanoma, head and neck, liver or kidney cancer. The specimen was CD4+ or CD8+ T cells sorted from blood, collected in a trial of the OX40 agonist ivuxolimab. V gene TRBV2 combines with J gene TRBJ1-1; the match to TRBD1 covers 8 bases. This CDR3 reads CASRQRTGRTEAFF. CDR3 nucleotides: TGTGCCAGCAGGCAAAGGACAGGGAGGACTGAAGCTTTCTTT.